This T cell receptor (beta chain) is from a study of blood T cell repertoires in COVID-19 (dated by TCRdb to the early 2020s). Background on the whole study: Collaborator samples came from the United States, Italy and Spain and covered acute and convalescent phases of COVID-19. The prospective study material was composed of cDNA or gDNA derived from T cells, B-cell-depleted T cells, or PBMCs. Deeply sampled blood TCRbeta repertoires from subjects exposed to, actively infected with, or recovered from COVID-19 were included in the dataset. The repertoires were released in a freely available public database intended as a resource for research on the immune response to SARS-CoV-2. Samples were obtained from the ongoing ImmuneRACE study (first 160 participants) and from 1,200 or so subjects provided by 6 global collaborators. Nearly every sample came with metadata listing a de-identified subject ID, COVID-19 status, age in years and sex. Where HLA class I and class II types were available, the types were taken from metadata supplied by the sample provider, not from assay-based typing. Broad study findings and their caveats: Clinical and demographic metadata were provided uncurated, with the amount varying by source and participant.

Notes on this clone: Its antigen specificity is not known. Qualities for individual bases were not recorded, and no much larger clone is one base off.

Counted from cysteine to phenylalanine, this CDR3 has 15 amino acids. Of all the DNA, just the CDR3 is kept, 45 bases in frame from base 1. The germline V gene (reference sequence) sets CDR1 to MNHEY and CDR2 to SMNVEV. Germline trimming: 8 bases from V, 4 bases from J; junction bases outside gene matches: 13. TCRbeta CDR3 regions were amplified from genomic DNA using the immunoSEQ Assay, a bias-controlled multiplex PCR. The study's processing was this. The number of nucleated cells in each sample was estimated by amplification of reference gene primers within the assay. To quantify the absolute abundance of each unique TCRbeta CDR3 rearrangement, sequence reads were collapsed and filtered. Productive Simpson clonality was computed per sample as the square root of Simpson's diversity index over productive rearrangements. Held by TCRdb, this immuneACCESS table contains in-frame sequences only and omits some clones. Under half of the omission traces to an unresolved V gene where checked; the cause of the rest is unknown. V and J calls and clone size are copied from that table; D and trimming were computed from the DNA. The sample table lists roughly 120,000 clones, 70% to 90% of them with a count of one. The ten biggest clones cover 1% to 1.4% of the sample.

Each collaborating institution followed its own protocols to collect whole blood in K2EDTA tubes. For TCRbeta analysis, collaborator samples were shipped as frozen whole blood, as isolated PBMCs, or as DNA extracted from either sample type. Sequenced: peripheral blood. The rearranged segments are TRBV27 and TRBJ2-7; a stretch of 8 junction bases matches TRBD2. The clonotype originates from a human donor in a cohort sampled during active COVID-19. The bases are TGTGCCAGCTGGCCGGGAGGGCCTAGTTCTTACGAGCAGTACTTC. This is translated as CASWPGGPSSYEQYF.